Detailed here is one T cell receptor (beta chain). Its antigen is still unknown. Several immunoSEQ plates held equal portions of the genomic DNA taken from each subset. Clones were sequenced by immunoSEQ multiplex PCR, and TCRdb holds only the in-frame ones, with some missing. The sample consists of about 2.1 million clones, around 95% of them appearing once. Positive CCR7 selection of CD45RO-negative cells yielded the naive CD8 cells, and terminally differentiated effector memory CD45RA+ cells were excluded. Those who donated, Caucasian adults without exception, all lived in Nashville, Tennessee. This sample stems from a study of shared clonotypes between healthy human individuals. Points from the study as a whole: Richness estimates generally favored naive over memory subsets. Relative to clonotypes present in all four donors, those not shared had lower generation probabilities.

The ends lost 1 base at V and 7 bases at J; junction bases unmatched: 4. The CDR3 is 15 residues long. Germline assignment: CDR1 GTSNPN and CDR2 SVGIG (reference sequence). This TCR was sampled from a man between 18 and 35 years old in good health. Some clones in this sample may be carry-over from other donors' samples. What was sequenced was naive CD8+ T cells from PBMCs. The chain recombines TRBV30 with TRBJ2-1; TRBD2 aligns across 13 bases. CDR3 protein: CAWSAGLAGTNEQFF. CDR3 bases: TGTGCCTGGAGTGCGGGACTAGCGGGAACTAATGAGCAGTTCTTC.